This entry describes one T cell receptor beta chain. Its specific antigen is unknown. There are no base qualities to consult, and no much larger clone falls within one base. Including cysteine and phenylalanine, the CDR3 has 15 amino acids. The DNA shown is the 45-base CDR3, in frame from base 1. V gives up 6 bases and J gives up 2 bases, and the segment between their germline ends measures 17 bases. The germline V gene provides CDR1 SNHLY and CDR2 FYNNEI. These data belong to a study of PD-1 blockade in classical Hodgkin lymphoma (dated by TCRdb to about 2020). In the study overall: Nivolumab dosing was 3 mg/kg intravenously every 2 weeks, continuing until either disease progression or unacceptable toxicity. A peripheral blood immune signature of response to PD-1 blockade in classical Hodgkin lymphoma was defined using TCR beta sequencing and CyTOF. Summary of the overall study and its limitations: Lower diversity was seen in patients whose nivolumab began less than 1 year after ASCT, and these patients were left out of later analyses so that immune reconstitution would not confound the results. Baseline TCR diversity was reported as lower in newly diagnosed patients than in healthy donors, and lower still in relapsed/refractory patients. Only a single clinical trial cohort was studied, and what caused the repertoire differences, possibly disease activity or prior therapy, remained undefined. CD4+ but not CD8+ TCR diversity rose significantly by C4D1 (p=0.0027 vs p=0.16), most apparent in complete responders (p=0.02). Trial patients with a complete response had baseline diversity similar to that of newly diagnosed patients, while partial responders and progressors had significantly lower diversity.

Interpreted using the paper, the time point label stands for: cycle 2 day 1 (C2D1) of nivolumab. Every trial patient had relapsed after autologous stem cell transplantation, and cohorts A, B and C differed in prior brentuximab vedotin exposure. The trial cohort included around 60 patients with relapsed/refractory classical Hodgkin lymphoma, and each patient had a best overall response of complete response, partial response or progressive disease. Single-agent nivolumab was administered to trial patients in the multi-cohort phase II CheckMate 205 trial. Best overall response was determined by an independent review committee according to the 2007 International Working Group response criteria. PBMCs from the trial were collected at three points: immediately before nivolumab initiation (C1D1), and during therapy at cycle 2 day 1 and cycle 4 day 1. Peripheral blood was collected in 8 mL Vacutainer Cell Preparation Tubes, from which PBMCs were isolated by centrifugation and then cryopreserved.

The Qiagen DNeasy kit was used to extract genomic DNA from unsorted PBMCs and from the negatively selected CD4+ and CD8+ fractions. Using primers that anneal to V and J segments, immunoSEQ multiplex PCR amplified the TCR beta CDR3 regions. A synthetic immune receptor repertoire was used to minimize amplification bias, and any remaining bias was removed computationally after sequencing. The study's processing was this. Repertoire diversity was quantified as the Shannon entropy index using custom Python scripts. Unsorted, CD4+ and CD8+ repertoires were analyzed separately, except in combined analyses where CD4+ and CD8+ sequences were merged in silico. A clone counted as expanded when the clone's frequency after treatment rose at least 2-fold relative to C1D1, and clones undetected at baseline were given a pseudocount of 0.5. Clones with 0 or 1 copy at C1D1 were classified as singleton clones, and clones with 2 or more copies were classified as non-singleton clones. Clones expanded in unsorted samples were assigned a CD4+, CD8+ or unknown annotation through matching of protein sequences in sorted samples from the same patient. Wilcoxon tests on paired samples were used to test diversity changes from C1D1 to C4D1. Drawn from immuneACCESS, this table holds only the in-frame rearrangements with V and J called that TCRdb kept. Clones are partly lost; checked studies trace under half to an unresolved V gene and leave the rest unexplained. The V and J calls and clone size are taken from that table; D and trimming were inferred from the DNA. The sample includes 50,000 to 65,000 clones, with more than 75% observed a single time. The ten largest account for approximately 5.4% of the sample.

Sequences were derived from peripheral blood mononuclear cells (PBMCs), sampled before the second cycle of nivolumab. The chain uses TRBV2 and TRBJ2-7; the D gene is possibly TRBD2, with 6 bases matching. The TCR originated in a human donor with classical Hodgkin lymphoma. The bases read TGTGCCAGCAGAGTTGGTGGCGGGGAAGCCTACGAGCAGTACTTC. It translates as CASRVGGGEAYEQYF.